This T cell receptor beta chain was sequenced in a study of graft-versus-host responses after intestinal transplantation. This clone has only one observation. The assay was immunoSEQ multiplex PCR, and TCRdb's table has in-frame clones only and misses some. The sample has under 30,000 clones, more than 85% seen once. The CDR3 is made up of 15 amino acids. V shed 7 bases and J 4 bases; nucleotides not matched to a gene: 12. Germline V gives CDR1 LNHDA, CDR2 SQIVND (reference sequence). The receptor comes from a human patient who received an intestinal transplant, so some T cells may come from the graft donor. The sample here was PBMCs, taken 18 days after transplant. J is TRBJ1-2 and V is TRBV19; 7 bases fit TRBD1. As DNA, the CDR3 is TGTGCCAGTATCCCGACAGGGCAATCTGGCTATGGCTACACCTTC. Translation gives CASIPTGQSGYGYTF.